The 30 T cell receptor beta chains given below trace back to one sample, sequenced in a study of PD-1 blockade in classical Hodgkin lymphoma. Time point indicated: newly diagnosed, previously untreated cHL patient sample. Investigators isolated CD4+ T cells from thawed PBMCs through magnetic negative selection. Repertoires were generated with immunoSEQ multiplex PCR, while TCRdb's copy carries only in-frame clones and drops some. The sample carries fewer than 20,000 clones, about 90% recorded once. What was sequenced was CD4+ T cells from blood. Receptor source: a human donor with classical Hodgkin lymphoma.

V gene TRBV28 combines with J gene TRBJ2-6, with a weak D call TRBD1 (6 bases). V was pared by 2 bases and J by 1 base, with 15 bases between. The CDR3 covers 18 residues. Germline-derived CDR1 and CDR2 are MDHEN and SYDVKM. Here the CDR3 reads CASSLNSGAPSGANVLTF. In nucleotides, the CDR3 is TGTGCCAGCAGTTTAAACTCAGGGGCCCCATCTGGGGCCAACGTCCTGACTTTC.

There are a few counts of this clone. V usage is TRBV12-5 and J usage is TRBJ2-7; 7 bases line up with TRBD1. V lost 6 bases and J lost 1; bases outside the gene matches: 6. The germline CDR1 and CDR2 sequences are LGHNT and FRNRAP. The CDR3 is made up of 14 amino acids. The CDR3 reads CASGPGQFSYEQYF. In nucleotides, the CDR3 is TGTGCTAGTGGGCCGGGACAGTTTTCCTACGAGCAGTACTTC.

The sample holds one count of this clone. The chain has TRBV7-9 and TRBJ2-7; D might be TRBD1 or TRBD2, each matching 6 bases. The CDR3 has 15 residues. The germline gives CDR1 SEHNR, CDR2 FQNEAQ (reference sequence). Trimming took off 0 bases at V and 4 bases at J, with 13 bases between the two ends. For the CDR3, the DNA is TGTGCCAGCAGCTTAGCCTCCGGGGGCGGGTACGAGCAGTACTTC. Translating it yields CASSLASGGGYEQYF.

The rearrangement joins TRBV7-9 to TRBJ2-3, with unresolved D. The V end was cut by 2 bases, the J end by 2 bases, with 17 bases between. There are 17 residues in the CDR3. The V gene's germline CDR1 is SEHNR and CDR2 FQNEAQ (reference sequence). The CDR3 region has the DNA TGTGCCAGCAGCTTAACCCAACTTAGGGTTGTCACAGATACGCAGTATTTT. This encodes CASSLTQLRVVTDTQYF.

The J gene is TRBJ2-2, the V gene TRBV19; tentative D call: TRBD1 (5 bases). Trimming shortened V by 7 bases and J by 1 base, and 7 bases separated the two germline ends. The CDR3 runs 13 residues. Germline V gene lookup returns CDR1 LNHDA and CDR2 SQIVND (reference sequence). The CDR3 region has the DNA TGTGCCAGTATAGGACAGAACACCGGGGAGCTGTTTTTT. Amino acids: CASIGQNTGELFF.

The count of this clone is one. The CDR3 here is CASSGPEGYGYTF. The CDR3 nucleotides are TGTGCCAGCAGCGGCCCCGAGGGTTATGGCTACACCTTC. The chain is built from TRBV6-4 and TRBJ1-2; no clear D. Germline CDR1 reads MRHNA; CDR2 reads SNTAGT. The CDR3 is 13 amino acids. Trimming stripped 6 bases from V and 5 bases from J, with 13 bases between.

This clone was detected only once. This chain links TRBV6-6 with TRBJ1-2, with 9 nucleotides matching TRBD1. The ends lost 6 bases at V and 7 bases at J; junction bases unmatched: 3. Germline V gene sequence: CDR1 MNHNY, CDR2 SVGAGI (reference sequence). The CDR3 runs to 12 residues. The CDR3 nucleotides read TGTGCCAGCAGATCGGGACAGGGTGGCTACACCTTC. Its translation is CASRSGQGGYTF.

J is TRBJ2-7 and V is TRBV6-6; D tentatively fits TRBD1 or TRBD2 (5 bases each). The CDR3 spans 13 residues. The V end lost 5 bases, the J end lost 6 bases, and 14 bases lay between the germline ends. CDR1 is MNHNY and CDR2 is SVGAGI in the germline V gene (reference sequence). CDR3: CASSRDPLREQYF. DNA of the CDR3: TGTGCCAGCAGTCGGGACCCTCTACGCGAGCAGTACTTC.

The chain couples TRBV10-3 to TRBJ2-1; D possibly uses TRBD1 or TRBD2 (6 bases each). V shed 4 bases and J shed 10 bases, with 11 bases lying between them. CDR3 length equals 12 residues. Germline CDR1 ENHRY, CDR2 SYGVKD. CDR3 DNA: TGTGCCATCAGTGGGAGGGGGACAGAGCAGTTCTTC. It specifies CAISGRGTEQFF.

V usage is TRBV4-1 and J usage is TRBJ2-2, with TRBD2 as a possible D gene (5 bases). The CDR3 contains 14 residues. Trimming shortened V by 3 bases and J by 6 bases, and 11 bases separated the two germline ends. Per the germline V gene, CDR1 is MGHRA and CDR2 is YSYEKL. CDR3 nucleotides: TGCGCCAGCAGCCACCCCGGGGTCCCCGGGGAGCTGTTTTTT. The encoded protein is CASSHPGVPGELFF.

This sequence joins TRBV7-8 and TRBJ1-4, with 10 bases aligning to TRBD1. Germline trimming cut 5 bases from V and 8 bases from J; bases unmatched to any gene: 5. Per germline, CDR1 SGHVS and CDR2 FQNEAQ. The CDR3 totals 14 residues. CDR3 residues: CASSMGQGKEKLFF. The CDR3 nucleotides read TGTGCCAGCAGCATGGGACAGGGGAAAGAAAAACTGTTTTTT.

This chain links TRBV13 with TRBJ1-1, with unresolved D. The germline V and J ends were trimmed by 3 bases and 1 base, with 15 bases remaining between them. This CDR3 is built from 16 residues. Germline CDR1 PRHDT, CDR2 FYEKMQ (reference sequence). The CDR3, as DNA: TGTGCCAGCAGCTTTGGGTGGTCTGGGCCGAACACTGAAGCTTTCTTT. Residues: CASSFGWSGPNTEAFF.

This clone has only one observation. The chain combines TRBV15 with TRBJ2-7; 7 nucleotides agree with TRBD2. Germline assignment: CDR1 LNHNV and CDR2 YYDKDF (reference sequence). The CDR3 consists of 13 residues. V lost 0 bases, J lost 7 bases, and 3 bases stayed unmatched. The DNA of the CDR3 is TGTGCCACCAGCAGAGATGGGGGGGATGAGCAGTACTTC. It encodes CATSRDGGDEQYF.

This rearrangement joins TRBV19 to TRBJ2-1; D unclear. The CDR3 is 10 residues long. Germline values: CDR1 LNHDA, CDR2 SQIVND (reference sequence). The ends were cut back, 9 bases at V and 10 bases at J, with 10 bases in the middle. CDR3 loop: CASGSYEQFF. The CDR3, as DNA: TGTGCCAGCGGTTCTTACGAGCAGTTCTTC.

The chain has TRBV27 and TRBJ1-1; no reliable D call. This CDR3 has 14 residues. V was pared by 2 bases and J by 1 base, with 8 bases between. CDR1 is MNHEY and CDR2 is SMNVEV in the germline V gene (reference sequence). This CDR3 reads CASSLDRSNTEAFF. The CDR3 DNA is TGTGCCAGCAGTTTAGACCGCTCGAACACTGAAGCTTTCTTT.

This clone was found once. The chain has TRBV15 and TRBJ2-1; TRBD2 matches 10 bases. The CDR3 has 16 amino acids. The V and J ends lost 0 bases and 7 bases, in that order; junction bases with no gene match: 6. From germline, CDR1 is LNHNV and CDR2 YYDKDF (reference sequence). The CDR3 DNA reads TGTGCCACCAGCAGAGAATCCAGCGGGAGGGGTAATGAGCAGTTCTTC. The encoded protein is CATSRESSGRGNEQFF. Supplemented by reference TRBV15 and TRBJ2-1, the full variable domain reads DAMVIQNPRYQVTQFGKPVTLSCSQTLNHNVMYWYQQKSSQAPKLLFHYYDKDFNNEADTPDNFQSRRPNTSFCFLDIRSPGLGDTAMYLCATSRESSGRGNEQFFGPGTRLTVL.

Here the CDR3 DNA reads TGTGCCAGCAGTTTTGAGGGTTTGGGCAATCAGCCCCAGCATTTT. This codes for CASSFEGLGNQPQHF. This chain links TRBV27 with TRBJ1-5; D ambiguous. Germline CDR1 and CDR2: MNHEY and SMNVEV (reference sequence). This CDR3 is built from 15 residues. Trimming took off 3 bases at V and 2 bases at J, with 11 bases between the two ends.

The chain employs TRBV10-3 and TRBJ2-1, with D possibly matching TRBD2 (5 bases). CDR1 ENHRY and CDR2 SYGVKD come from the germline V gene. The CDR3 loop spans 14 amino acids. V lost 4 bases and J lost 5, with 12 bases in between. The CDR3 bases are TGTGCCATCAGTGTACAGCTAGCCCACAATGAGCAGTTCTTC. Its translation: CAISVQLAHNEQFF.

The V call is TRBV30, the J call TRBJ2-5; tentative D call: TRBD2 (7 bases). Trimming stripped 0 bases from V and 4 bases from J, with 9 bases between. The CDR3 totals 13 residues. From germline, CDR1 is GTSNPN and CDR2 SVGIG (reference sequence). Written as DNA, the CDR3 is TGTGCCTGGAGTGTAGGGGGGGGAGAGACCCAGTACTTC. Its protein is CAWSVGGGETQYF.

This clone was seen only once. J is TRBJ2-3 and V is TRBV10-2; D may correspond to TRBD1 or TRBD2 (7 bases each). Trimming removed 3 bases from V and 6 bases from J, with 16 bases in between. This CDR3 is built from 15 residues. Germline V gives CDR1 WSHSY, CDR2 SAAADI. As DNA, the CDR3 is TGCGCCAGCAGTGACAGGGGGAGGGCCGTTGATACGCAGTATTTT. It specifies CASSDRGRAVDTQYF.

This rearrangement joins TRBV10-3 to TRBJ2-3, with 7 nucleotides matching TRBD2. The CDR3 consists of 13 residues. V shed 11 bases and J 2 bases; nucleotides not matched to a gene: 7. From germline, CDR1 is ENHRY and CDR2 SYGVKD. The CDR3 region has the DNA TGTGCCGCCAAAGCGGGACCCACAGATACGCAGTATTTT. This encodes CAAKAGPTDTQYF.

The rearrangement links TRBV27 to TRBJ2-3, with a possible D match to TRBD2 (6 bases). The CDR3 extends over 14 amino acids. The V gene's germline CDR1 is MNHEY and CDR2 SMNVEV (reference sequence). V lost 8 bases and J 2 bases, leaving 14 bases between the germline ends. The CDR3 bases are TGTGCCAGCTGGTCGGGACTCATCACAGATACGCAGTATTTT. Protein sequence: CASWSGLITDTQYF.

This rearrangement joins TRBV29-1 to TRBJ2-7, with TRBD1 matching over 8 bases. This CDR3 is 14 amino acids long. V was clipped by 7 bases and J by 5 bases; unmatched bases: 13. CDR1 and CDR2 from the germline V gene are SQVTM and ANQGSEA. The CDR3 region is CSETRQGRLDEQYF. DNA of the CDR3: TGCAGCGAAACCCGACAGGGGAGACTAGACGAGCAGTACTTC.

The gene calls are TRBV5-1 and TRBJ2-4; perhaps D is TRBD1 or TRBD2 (5 bases each). Looked up from germline, CDR1 is SGHRS and CDR2 is YFSETQ. V gave up 4 bases and J gave up 1 base, with 15 bases separating them. There are 16 residues in the CDR3. CDR3 DNA: TGCGCCAGCAGCGCTGGGACGGTTGGGGCCAAAAACATTCAGTACTTC. It specifies CASSAGTVGAKNIQYF.

V and J are TRBV9 and TRBJ2-1, with 7 bases fitting TRBD2. The CDR3 consists of 13 residues. Trimming removed 0 bases from V and 9 bases from J; junction bases left unmatched: 3. Germline-derived CDR1 and CDR2 are SGDLS and YYNGEE. The CDR3: CASSVAGGGEQFF. The DNA for the CDR3 is TGTGCCAGCAGCGTAGCGGGAGGAGGTGAGCAGTTCTTC. Combining the CDR3 with reference TRBV9 and TRBJ2-1 gives the whole variable domain DSGVTQTPKHLITATGQRVTLRCSPRSGDLSVYWYQQSLDQGLQFLIQYYNGEERAKGNILERFSAQQFPDLHSELNLSSLELGDSALYFCASSVAGGGEQFFGPGTRLTVL.

The table lists this clone with a few counts. The rearrangement joins TRBV30 to TRBJ2-4, with a weak D call TRBD2 (5 bases). There are 13 residues in the CDR3. Looked up from germline, CDR1 is GTSNPN and CDR2 is SVGIG (reference sequence). Between the trimmed V and J ends, which lost 7 bases and 7 bases, there was a span of 17 bases. In DNA, the CDR3 is TGTGCCTCATCCGGTGGAGGCAGCAACATTCAGTACTTC. This sequence encodes CASSGGGSNIQYF.

The chain has TRBV4-2 and TRBJ2-7; 8 bases are a match to TRBD1. The V segment lost 4 bases and the J segment 3 bases; nucleotides outside the gene matches: 8. Germline CDR1 and CDR2: LGHNA and YNFKEQ. The length of the CDR3 is 15 residues. The CDR3, as DNA: TGTGCCAGCAGCCCCGCCGGGACAGGCGGCTACGAGCAGTACTTC. This translates into CASSPAGTGGYEQYF.

The chain combines TRBV18 with TRBJ1-1, with D hard to call. V shed 2 bases and J shed 1 base, with 11 bases lying between them. CDR1 and CDR2 from the germline V gene are KGHSH and LQKENI. This CDR3 spans 15 amino acids. CDR3 DNA sequence: TGTGCCAGCTCACCAGCGCTTTTTACGAACACTGAAGCTTTCTTT. This sequence encodes CASSPALFTNTEAFF.

Details on this clone: One junction end does not reproduce the germline sequence, and a read error may be involved. This chain uses TRBV7-8 with TRBJ1-5; weak D call: TRBD1 (5 bases). Germline V gene lookup returns CDR1 SGHVS and CDR2 FQNEAQ. The length of the CDR3 is 14 residues. The CDR3 here is CASRLGASNQPQHF. The CDR3 bases are TGTGCCAGCAGGTTAGGGGCTAGCAATCAGCCCCAGCATTTT.

This chain joins TRBV11-1 and TRBJ2-4; D may correspond to TRBD1 or TRBD2 (5 bases each). V was pared by 5 bases and J by 8 bases, with 19 bases between. Germline V gene data show CDR1 as SGHAT and CDR2 as FQDESV (reference sequence). The CDR3 length is 15 residues. This chain's CDR3 is CASSRTGLGQDIQYF. CDR3 DNA: TGTGCCAGCAGCCGAACGGGGTTGGGGCAAGACATTCAGTACTTC.